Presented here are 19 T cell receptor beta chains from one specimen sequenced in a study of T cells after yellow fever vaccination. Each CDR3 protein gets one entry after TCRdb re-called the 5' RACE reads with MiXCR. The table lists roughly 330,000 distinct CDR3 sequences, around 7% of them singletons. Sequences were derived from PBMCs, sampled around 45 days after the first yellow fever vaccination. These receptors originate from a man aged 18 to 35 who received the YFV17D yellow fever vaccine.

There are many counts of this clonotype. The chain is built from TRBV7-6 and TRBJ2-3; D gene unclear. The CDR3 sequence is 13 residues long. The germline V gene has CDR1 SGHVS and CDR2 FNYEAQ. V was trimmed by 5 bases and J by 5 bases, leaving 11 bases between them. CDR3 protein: CASSRIRVDTQYF. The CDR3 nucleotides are TGTGCCAGCAGCCGGATTCGTGTAGATACGCAGTATTTT.

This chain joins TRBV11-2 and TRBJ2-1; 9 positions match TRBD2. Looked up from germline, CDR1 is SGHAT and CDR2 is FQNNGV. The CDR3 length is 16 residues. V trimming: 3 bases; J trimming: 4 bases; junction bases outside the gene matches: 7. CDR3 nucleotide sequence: TGTGCCAGCAGCTTCCATAGCGGGGGATATTACAATGAGCAGTTCTTC. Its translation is CASSFHSGGYYNEQFF.

The CDR3 DNA is TGTGCCAGCAGTCTCAGGGTTTGGGAGCAGTTCTTC. This translates into CASSLRVWEQFF. The genes are TRBV12-3 or TRBV12-4 and TRBJ2-1; D possibly corresponds to TRBD1 (5 bases). The CDR3 has 12 residues. The V end was cut by 5 bases, the J end by 10 bases, with 12 bases between.

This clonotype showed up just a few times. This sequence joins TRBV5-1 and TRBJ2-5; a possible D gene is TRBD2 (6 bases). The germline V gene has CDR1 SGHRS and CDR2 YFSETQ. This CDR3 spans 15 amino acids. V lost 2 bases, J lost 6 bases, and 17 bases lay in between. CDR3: CASSFSEGPVKTQYF. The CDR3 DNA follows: TGCGCCAGCAGCTTCTCGGAGGGGCCGGTAAAGACCCAGTACTTC. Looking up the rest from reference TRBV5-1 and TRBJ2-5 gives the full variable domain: KAGVTQTPRYLIKTRGQQVTLSCSPISGHRSVSWYQQTPGQGLQFLFEYFSETQRNKGNFPGRFSGRQFSNSRSEMNVSTLELGDSALYLCASSFSEGPVKTQYFGPGTRLLVL.

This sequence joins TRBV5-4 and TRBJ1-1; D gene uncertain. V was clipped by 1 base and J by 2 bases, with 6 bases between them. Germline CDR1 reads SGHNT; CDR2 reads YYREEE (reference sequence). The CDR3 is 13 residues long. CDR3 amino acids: CASSLPKNTEAFF. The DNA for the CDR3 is TGTGCCAGCAGCTTGCCCAAAAACACTGAAGCTTTCTTT.

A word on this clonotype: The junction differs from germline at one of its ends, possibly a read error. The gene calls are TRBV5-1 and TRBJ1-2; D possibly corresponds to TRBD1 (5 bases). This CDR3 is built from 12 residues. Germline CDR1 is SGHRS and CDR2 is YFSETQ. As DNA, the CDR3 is TGCGCCAGCAGATCAGGGCACTATGGCAACACCTTC. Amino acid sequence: CASRSGHYGNTF.

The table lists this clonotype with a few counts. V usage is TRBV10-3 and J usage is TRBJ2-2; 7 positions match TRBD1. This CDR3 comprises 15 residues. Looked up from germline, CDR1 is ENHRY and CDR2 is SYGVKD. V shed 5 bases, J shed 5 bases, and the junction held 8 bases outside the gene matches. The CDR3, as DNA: TGTGCCATCAGTTATTCGGACAGGTCGACCGGGGAGCTGTTTTTT. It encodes CAISYSDRSTGELFF.

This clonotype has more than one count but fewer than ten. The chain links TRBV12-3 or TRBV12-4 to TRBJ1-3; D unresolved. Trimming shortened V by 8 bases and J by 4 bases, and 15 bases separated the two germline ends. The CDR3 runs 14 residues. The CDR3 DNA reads TGTGCCAGCTCCTCGGGAGGGCTAGGAAACACCATATATTTT. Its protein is CASSSGGLGNTIYF.

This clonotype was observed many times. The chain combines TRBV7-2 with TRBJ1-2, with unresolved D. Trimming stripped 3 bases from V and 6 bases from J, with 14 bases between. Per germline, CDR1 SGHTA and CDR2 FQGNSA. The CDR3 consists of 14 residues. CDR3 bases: TGTGCCAGCAGCTTGGTAAAGGTCCGTAATGGCTACACCTTC. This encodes CASSLVKVRNGYTF.

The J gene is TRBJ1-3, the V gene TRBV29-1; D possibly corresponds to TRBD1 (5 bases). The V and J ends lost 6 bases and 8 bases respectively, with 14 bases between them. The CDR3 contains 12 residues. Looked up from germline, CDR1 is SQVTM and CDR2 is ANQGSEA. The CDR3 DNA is TGCAGCGTCATGGGGCCTGGGGACACCATATATTTT. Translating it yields CSVMGPGDTIYF.

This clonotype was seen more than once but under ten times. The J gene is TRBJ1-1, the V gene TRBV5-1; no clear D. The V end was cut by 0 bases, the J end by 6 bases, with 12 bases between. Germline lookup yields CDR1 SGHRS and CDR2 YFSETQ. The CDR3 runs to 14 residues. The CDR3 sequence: CASSLDPDEAEAFF. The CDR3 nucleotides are TGCGCCAGCAGCTTGGACCCCGATGAAGCTGAAGCTTTCTTT.

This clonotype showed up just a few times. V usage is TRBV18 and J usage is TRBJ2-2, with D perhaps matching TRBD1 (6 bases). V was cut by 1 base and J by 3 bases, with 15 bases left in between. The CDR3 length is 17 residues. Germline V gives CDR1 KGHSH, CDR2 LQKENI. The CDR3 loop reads CASSPRVFGQHTGELFF. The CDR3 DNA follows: TGTGCCAGCTCACCACGTGTTTTCGGACAGCACACCGGGGAGCTGTTTTTT.

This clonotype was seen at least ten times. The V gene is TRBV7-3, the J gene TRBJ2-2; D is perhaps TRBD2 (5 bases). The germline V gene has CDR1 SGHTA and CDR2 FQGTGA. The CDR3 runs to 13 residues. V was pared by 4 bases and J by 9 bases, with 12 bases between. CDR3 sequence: CASSSSTTRELFF. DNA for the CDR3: TGTGCCAGCAGCTCCTCGACTACCCGGGAGCTGTTTTTT.

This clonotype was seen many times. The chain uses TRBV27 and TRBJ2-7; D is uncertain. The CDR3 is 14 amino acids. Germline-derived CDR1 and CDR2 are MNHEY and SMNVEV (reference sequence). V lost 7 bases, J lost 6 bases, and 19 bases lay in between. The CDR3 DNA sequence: TGTGCCAGCATCGGGTCCGGGCCTTACGGCGAGCAGTACTTC. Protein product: CASIGSGPYGEQYF.

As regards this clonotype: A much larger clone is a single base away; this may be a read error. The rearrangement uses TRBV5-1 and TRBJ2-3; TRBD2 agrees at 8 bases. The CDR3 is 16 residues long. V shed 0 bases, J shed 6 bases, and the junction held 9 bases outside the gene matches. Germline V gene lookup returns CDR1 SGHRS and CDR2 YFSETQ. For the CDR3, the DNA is TGCGCCAGCAGCTTGGGAAGACTAGCGTGGGCGGATACGCAGTATTTT. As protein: CASSLGRLAWADTQYF.

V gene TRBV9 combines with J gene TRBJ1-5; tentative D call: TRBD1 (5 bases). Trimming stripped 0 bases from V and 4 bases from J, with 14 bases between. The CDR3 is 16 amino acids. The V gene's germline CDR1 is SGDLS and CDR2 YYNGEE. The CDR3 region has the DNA TGTGCCAGCAGCGTAGGGACGGGGCCCTCGAATCAGCCCCAGCATTTT. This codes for CASSVGTGPSNQPQHF.

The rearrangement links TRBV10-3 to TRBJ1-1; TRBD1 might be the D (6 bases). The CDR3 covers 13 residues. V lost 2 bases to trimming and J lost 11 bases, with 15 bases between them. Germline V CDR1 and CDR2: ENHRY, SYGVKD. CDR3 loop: CAISEANSGEAFF. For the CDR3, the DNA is TGTGCCATCAGTGAGGCCAATTCAGGGGAGGCTTTCTTT.

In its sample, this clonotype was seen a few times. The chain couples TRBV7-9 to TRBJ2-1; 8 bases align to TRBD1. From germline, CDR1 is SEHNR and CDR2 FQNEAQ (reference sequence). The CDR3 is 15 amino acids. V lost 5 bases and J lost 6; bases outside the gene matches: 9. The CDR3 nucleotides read TGTGCCAGCAGCGGCCACCGGGACAGGACCAATGAGCAGTTCTTC. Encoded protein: CASSGHRDRTNEQFF.

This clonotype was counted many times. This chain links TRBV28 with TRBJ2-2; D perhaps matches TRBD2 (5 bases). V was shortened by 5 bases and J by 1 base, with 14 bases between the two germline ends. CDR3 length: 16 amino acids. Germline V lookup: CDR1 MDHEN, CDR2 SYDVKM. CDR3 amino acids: CASSPTSGVNTGELFF. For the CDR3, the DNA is TGTGCCAGCAGTCCCACCTCCGGGGTGAACACCGGGGAGCTGTTTTTT.